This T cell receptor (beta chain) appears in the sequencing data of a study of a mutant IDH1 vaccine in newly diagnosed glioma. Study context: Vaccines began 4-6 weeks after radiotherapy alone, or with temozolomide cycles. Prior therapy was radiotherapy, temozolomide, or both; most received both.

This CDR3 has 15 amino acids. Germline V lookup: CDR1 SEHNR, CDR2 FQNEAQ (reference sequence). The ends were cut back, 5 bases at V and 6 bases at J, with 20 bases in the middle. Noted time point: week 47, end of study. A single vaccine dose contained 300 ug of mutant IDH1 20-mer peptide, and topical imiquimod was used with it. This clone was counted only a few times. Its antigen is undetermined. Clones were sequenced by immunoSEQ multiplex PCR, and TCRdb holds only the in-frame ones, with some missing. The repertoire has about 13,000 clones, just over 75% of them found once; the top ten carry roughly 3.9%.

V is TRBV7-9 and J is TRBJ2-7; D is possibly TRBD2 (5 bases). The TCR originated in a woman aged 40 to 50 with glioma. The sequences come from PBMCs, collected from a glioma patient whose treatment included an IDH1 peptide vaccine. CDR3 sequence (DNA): TGTGCCAGCAGCCCGGAAATAACAGCGGCCGCCGAGCAGTACTTC. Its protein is CASSPEITAAAEQYF.